This TCR beta chain came from a study of T cell repertoires in cytomegalovirus infection. Turning to the study itself: Recently identified HLA-C-restricted CMV epitopes and well-studied HLA-B-restricted CMV epitopes were used by the study.

Germline CDR1 reads SGHAT; CDR2 reads FQNNGV. The CDR3 consists of 12 residues. This clonotype was counted only a few times. The antigen is undetermined. Sequence at one end of the junction differs from germline and may be a read error. MiXCR, run by TCRdb on the reads, gives a single entry per CDR3 protein. Of around 430,000 distinct CDR3 sequences in the sample, roughly 46% were seen once. Study-level findings and limits: In two of eight donors, the top clonotype was HLA-C-restricted CMV-specific.

The sample in question was cultured PBMCs, obtained from culture after CMV antigen stimulation. The clonotype comes from a human donor in good health (CMV status not recorded). Some clones in this sample may be carry-over from other donors' samples. The V and J genes are TRBV11-2 and TRBJ2-4; D gene ambiguous. The CDR3 sequence: CASSLGKSIQYF. The CDR3, as DNA: TGTGCCAGCAGCTTGGGGAAAAGCATTCAGTACTTC.